This T cell receptor beta chain was observed in a study of blood T cells in healthy people across ages. This clonotype was recorded at least ten times. A second about 6 to 11 cycle PCR used barcoded and J-beta primers. One entry per CDR3 protein results from TCRdb running MiXCR on the 5' RACE reads. The sample comprises over 500,000 distinct CDR3 sequences, over 40% of which are singletons, and about 14% rests with the top ten. The germline V gene has CDR1 KGHSH and CDR2 LQKENI. Trimming shortened V by 1 base and J by 8 bases, and 6 bases separated the two germline ends. The CDR3 consists of 12 residues.

The TCR sequence derives from a woman older than 75 in good health. V is TRBV18 and J is TRBJ2-1; D perhaps matches TRBD2 (6 bases). Sequences were obtained from blood. In DNA, the CDR3 is TGTGCCAGCTCACCACTAGCGGATGAGCAGTTCTTC. It specifies CASSPLADEQFF.